This T cell receptor (beta chain) was captured by sequencing in a study of OX40 agonist ivuxolimab in advanced cancers. Looking at the study overall: Ivuxolimab, which is an agonistic anti-OX40 (CD134) antibody, was administered to the patients. Eligibility rules accepted prior anti-PD-1, anti-PD-L1 or anti-CTLA-4 therapy, and 30% to 40% had some. Patients achieving partial responses numbered three: one hepatocellular carcinoma case and two cutaneous melanoma cases.

Generated by immunoSEQ multiplex PCR, the TCRdb table keeps only in-frame clones and is missing some. The repertoire holds approximately 70,000 clones, with 86% as singletons. The V and J ends lost 2 bases and 4 bases respectively, with 12 bases between them. Germline V lookup: CDR1 MNHEY, CDR2 SMNVEV (reference sequence). The CDR3 loop spans 14 amino acids. Patients had blood sampled at baseline and again on cycle 4 day 1 and cycle 7 day 1. The rearrangement links TRBV27 to TRBJ2-7, with no clear D. The starting material was CD4+ or CD8+ T cells sorted from blood, obtained in a trial of the OX40 agonist ivuxolimab. The TCR sequence derives from an adult with an advanced solid tumor such as melanoma, head and neck, liver or kidney cancer. The CDR3 protein is CASSLKPVMYEQYF. The CDR3 DNA follows: TGTGCCAGCAGTTTAAAGCCGGTCATGTACGAGCAGTACTTC.